This T cell receptor beta chain was identified in a study of shared clonotypes between healthy human individuals. Study in general: For every donor, three CD4 naive, three CD4 memory, two CD8 naive and one CD8 memory plates were used. Study outcomes and limitations: Generally, naive subsets (rather than memory subsets) showed larger estimated richness.

In regard to this clone: Its specificity is unknown.

CDR3 length: 13 amino acids. The ends were cut back, 1 base at V and 3 bases at J, with 7 bases in the middle. In germline, CDR1 is SGHTA, CDR2 FQGNSA. Repertoires were generated with immunoSEQ multiplex PCR, while TCRdb's copy carries only in-frame clones and drops some. The repertoire holds roughly 2.2 million clones, approximately 95% seen once, with 0.3% to 0.4% in the top ten. This sequence joins TRBV7-2 and TRBJ2-7; unclear D gene. Sequenced sample: naive CD4+ T cells from PBMCs. The sample's subset: CD45RA+ positively selected. The receptor was derived from a man between 18 and 35 years old in good health. Some clones in this sample may be carry-over from other donors' samples. The DNA for the CDR3 is TGTGCCAGCAGCTTAGTGGTCAACTACGAGCAGTACTTC. Translation: CASSLVVNYEQYF.